This entry lists 28 T cell receptor beta chains sequenced from one sample in a study of shared clonotypes between healthy human individuals. Assay: immunoSEQ multiplex PCR; the TCRdb copy retains only in-frame clones and omits some. The sample carries about 1 million clones, under 80% recorded once. Sequencing was performed on memory CD4+ T cells sorted from blood. Indicated subset: CD45RA-negative fraction. The receptors stem from a young man in good health.

J is TRBJ2-1 and V is TRBV9, with 10 nucleotides matching TRBD2. This CDR3 comprises 17 residues. V lost 0 bases to trimming and J lost 6 bases; unmatched junction nucleotides: 9. Germline loops: CDR1 SGDLS, CDR2 YYNGEE. The CDR3, as DNA: TGTGCCAGCAGCGTAGATGTGGTAGCGGGAGGAGGCAATGAGCAGTTCTTC. It encodes CASSVDVVAGGGNEQFF.

This clone was observed a single time. The chain links TRBV5-1 to TRBJ2-1; D gene ambiguous. This CDR3 is built from 13 residues. V lost 4 bases, J lost 15 bases, and 20 bases lay in between. Germline V gene lookup returns CDR1 SGHRS and CDR2 YFSETQ. Here the CDR3 reads CASSQEVTADPFF. In DNA form, the CDR3 reads TGCGCCAGCAGCCAGGAAGTCACGGCGGACCCGTTCTTC. Supplemented by reference TRBV5-1 and TRBJ2-1, the full variable domain reads KAGVTQTPRYLIKTRGQQVTLSCSPISGHRSVSWYQQTPGQGLQFLFEYFSETQRNKGNFPGRFSGRQFSNSRSEMNVSTLELGDSALYLCASSQEVTADPFFGPGTRLTVL.

V and J are TRBV7-2 and TRBJ1-2; D possibly corresponds to TRBD1 (5 bases). This CDR3 comprises 14 residues. The V and J ends lost 5 bases and 8 bases respectively, with 18 bases between them. Germline assignment: CDR1 SGHTA and CDR2 FQGNSA. CDR3 coding DNA: TGTGCCAGCAGCGCCAGGGAAGGGCGATCGGGCTACACCTTC. It encodes CASSAREGRSGYTF.

The rearrangement joins TRBV28 to TRBJ1-2, with 8 positions matching TRBD1. J gave up 6 bases and V 5 bases, and 8 bases lay outside the gene matches. CDR1 and CDR2 from the germline V gene are MDHEN and SYDVKM. The CDR3 runs 14 residues. The CDR3: CASSGRDRLNGYTF. CDR3 bases: TGTGCCAGCAGTGGACGGGACAGGTTGAATGGCTACACCTTC.

As for this clone: Other DNA sequences of this sample code for an identical CDR3. The chain has TRBV4-1 and TRBJ2-7; D remains unclear. This CDR3 region has 13 residues. The germline V gene encodes CDR1 MGHRA and CDR2 YSYEKL. V dropped 0 bases and J dropped 3 bases, with 6 bases sitting between them. CDR3 region: CASSQDPLYEQYF. CDR3 in DNA: TGCGCCAGCAGCCAAGACCCTCTCTACGAGCAGTACTTC.

The chain combines TRBV7-9 with TRBJ1-1; 8 bases match TRBD1. The trim removed 6 bases at V and 6 bases at J, leaving 3 bases unmatched. The CDR3 runs to 12 residues. Germline values: CDR1 SEHNR, CDR2 FQNEAQ (reference sequence). The CDR3 spells CASSRTGSEAFF. In DNA form, the CDR3 reads TGTGCCAGCAGTCGGACAGGGTCTGAAGCTTTCTTT.

The J gene is TRBJ2-3, the V gene TRBV25-1; D possibly corresponds to TRBD2 (6 bases). V lost 3 bases and J 4 bases, leaving 8 bases between the germline ends. There are 13 residues in the CDR3. Germline CDR1 reads MGHDK; CDR2 reads SYGVNS. CDR3 region: CASSESGADTQYF. The CDR3 coding sequence is TGTGCCAGCAGTGAGTCGGGGGCAGATACGCAGTATTTT.

This rearrangement joins TRBV12-2 to TRBJ2-3; the tabulated D call, TRBD2, remains unverified against the DNA. TRBV12-2 is termed a pseudogene. CDR3 length: 16 amino acids. The CDR3 DNA reads TGTGCAAGTCGCTTAGTACGGGATAGGTTCACAGATACGCAGTATTTT. Translated, it gives CASRLVRDRFTDTQYF.

The chain employs TRBV5-1 and TRBJ2-3, with 12 bases that match TRBD2. CDR1 and CDR2 (germline): SGHRS, YFSETQ. V shed 8 bases and J 3 bases; nucleotides not matched to a gene: 13. The length of the CDR3 is 17 residues. CDR3: CASSSGRALAGTDTQYF. The CDR3 DNA reads as TGCGCCAGTTCTAGCGGGAGGGCCCTCGCGGGAACAGATACGCAGTATTTT. The whole variable domain, remainder taken from reference TRBV5-1 and TRBJ2-3, is KAGVTQTPRYLIKTRGQQVTLSCSPISGHRSVSWYQQTPGQGLQFLFEYFSETQRNKGNFPGRFSGRQFSNSRSEMNVSTLELGDSALYLCASSSGRALAGTDTQYFGPGTRLTVL.

The chain is built from TRBV28 and TRBJ1-1; TRBD1 is a possible D gene (5 bases). Trimming took off 4 bases at V and 1 base at J, with 10 bases between the two ends. CDR3 length equals 14 residues. CDR1 is MDHEN, CDR2 SYDVKM, per germline. The CDR3 here is CASSSPGTNTEAFF. In DNA form, the CDR3 reads TGTGCCAGCAGTTCGCCAGGGACGAACACTGAAGCTTTCTTT. Based on the CDR3 plus reference TRBV28 and TRBJ1-1, the full variable domain is DVKVTQSSRYLVKRTGEKVFLECVQDMDHENMFWYRQDPGLGLRLIYFSYDVKMKEKGDIPEGYSVSREKKERFSLILESASTNQTSMYLCASSSPGTNTEAFFGQGTRLTVV.

In its sample, this clone was seen a few times. This chain links TRBV18 with TRBJ2-7, with 8 bases lining up with TRBD2. V was clipped by 3 bases and J by 2 bases; unmatched bases: 9. The CDR3 has 16 amino acids. CDR1 and CDR2 (germline): KGHSH, LQKENI. The CDR3 bases are TGTGCCAGCTCACCCTACCCGGGGACTAGTCCCTACGAGCAGTACTTC. It is translated as CASSPYPGTSPYEQYF.

V is TRBV5-1 and J is TRBJ1-2, with 8 bases identical to TRBD1. Germline V gene lookup returns CDR1 SGHRS and CDR2 YFSETQ. V gave up 0 bases and J gave up 8 bases; unmatched junction bases: 6. The CDR3 totals 14 residues. CDR3 DNA sequence: TGCGCCAGCAGCTTGGGGACAGGGCTATCAGGCTACACCTTC. Translation: CASSLGTGLSGYTF.

This clone came up a few times. The rearrangement uses TRBV5-1 and TRBJ2-5; D might be TRBD2 (7 bases). Trimming took off 1 base at V and 5 bases at J, with 15 bases between the two ends. The CDR3 has 15 residues. The germline V gene encodes CDR1 SGHRS and CDR2 YFSETQ. For the CDR3, the DNA is TGCGCCAGCAGCTTGATCGGGGGGCTTCGGGAGACCCAGTACTTC. Residues: CASSLIGGLRETQYF.

The rearrangement links TRBV5-4 to TRBJ2-3, with TRBD2 identical over 9 bases. The CDR3 consists of 17 residues. The trim removed 3 bases at V and 3 bases at J, leaving 11 bases unmatched. The V gene's germline CDR1 is SGHNT and CDR2 YYREEE (reference sequence). The CDR3 sequence: CASSSGLLAGGTDTQYF. For the CDR3, the DNA is TGTGCCAGCAGCTCCGGTTTACTAGCGGGCGGTACAGATACGCAGTATTTT.

This clone has just a few counts. The V call is TRBV7-2, the J call TRBJ2-3, with D unclear. The ends were cut back, 1 base at V and 5 bases at J, with 16 bases in the middle. This CDR3 has 16 amino acids. CDR1 SGHTA and CDR2 FQGNSA come from the germline V gene. This CDR3 is CASSLGIVGDRDTQYF. As DNA, the CDR3 is TGTGCCAGCAGCTTAGGTATCGTTGGCGATAGAGATACGCAGTATTTT.

This clone was detected only once. CDR3 coding DNA: TGTGCCAGCAGCGGATTAACAGGGCGTTTTACTGAAGCTTTCTTT. This encodes CASSGLTGRFTEAFF. This rearrangement joins TRBV5-6 to TRBJ1-1; a possible D gene is TRBD1 (6 bases). Germline-derived CDR1 and CDR2 are SGHDT and YYEEEE. This CDR3 region has 15 residues. Trimming took off 4 bases at V and 5 bases at J, with 18 bases between the two ends.

The gene calls are TRBV11-2 and TRBJ1-3; 7 bases map to TRBD1. CDR3 length equals 14 residues. Trimming removed 5 bases from V and 7 bases from J; junction bases left unmatched: 8. The germline gives CDR1 SGHAT, CDR2 FQNNGV. The CDR3 coding sequence is TGTGCCAGCAGCACACAGGGGTTGACGAACACCATATATTTT. Translated, it gives CASSTQGLTNTIYF.

The gene calls are TRBV4-1 and TRBJ1-5; the D is unclear. Germline CDR1 is MGHRA and CDR2 is YSYEKL. The V gene lost 0 bases and the J gene lost 7 bases, with 10 bases spanning the gap. This CDR3 is 14 amino acids long. The CDR3 protein is CASSQDVVSQPQHF. CDR3 coding DNA: TGCGCCAGCAGCCAAGATGTGGTTTCCCAGCCCCAGCATTTT.

This chain joins TRBV5-4 and TRBJ1-1; 8 bases agree with TRBD1. The CDR3 totals 15 residues. J lost 4 bases, V lost 4 bases, and 9 bases had no gene match. The germline V gene encodes CDR1 SGHNT and CDR2 YYREEE (reference sequence). In nucleotides, the CDR3 is TGTGCCAGCAGCCAGGGGGACAGGTTATTCACTGAAGCTTTCTTT. Translated, it gives CASSQGDRLFTEAFF.

This chain links TRBV6-1 with TRBJ1-5, with TRBD1 as a possible D gene (6 bases). The CDR3 contains 15 residues. Germline CDR1 reads MNHNS; CDR2 reads SASEGT. V was trimmed by 8 bases and J by 9 bases, leaving 23 bases between them. The CDR3 DNA is TGTGCCAGCGACGACACTTGGGGGGCCCCAACGCCCCAGCATTTT. It translates to CASDDTWGAPTPQHF.

A few counts support this clone. The chain links TRBV5-1 to TRBJ2-2; 7 positions match TRBD2. Trimming took 2 bases from V and 6 from J; bases not matched to a gene: 10. The CDR3 totals 16 residues. Germline CDR1 reads SGHRS; CDR2 reads YFSETQ. CDR3 in amino acids: CASSFVASGTAGELFF. DNA of the CDR3: TGCGCCAGCAGCTTTGTGGCTAGCGGCACCGCCGGGGAGCTGTTTTTT.

The V call is TRBV23-1, the J call TRBJ1-5, with D possibly TRBD1 on 5 matching bases. TRBV23-1 is an ORF, and what it does is uncertain. This CDR3 is built from 23 residues. The V end lost 0 bases, the J end lost 0 bases, and 30 bases lay between the germline ends. The CDR3 spells CASSQSGDNLGPNFIISNQPQHF. CDR3 sequence (DNA): TGCGCCAGCAGTCAATCGGGGGATAATCTGGGGCCAAATTTTATTATTAGCAATCAGCCCCAGCATTTT.

This clone was counted only a few times. The CDR3 DNA sequence: TGTGCCTGGAGTGTACTCAGAACTCCTCAAGAGACCCAGTACTTC. Protein product: CAWSVLRTPQETQYF. The chain carries TRBV30 and TRBJ2-5; D unresolved. This CDR3 has 15 residues. V was trimmed by 0 bases and J by 2 bases, leaving 13 bases between them. The germline V gene encodes CDR1 GTSNPN and CDR2 SVGIG (reference sequence).

J is TRBJ2-3 and V is TRBV2, with a possible D match to TRBD2 (5 bases). CDR3 length: 13 residues. V lost 4 bases, J lost 2 bases, and 7 bases lay in between. The germline V gene has CDR1 SNHLY and CDR2 FYNNEI. The CDR3 is CASSGEYTDTQYF. In DNA, the CDR3 is TGTGCCAGCAGTGGGGAGTACACAGATACGCAGTATTTT.

The CDR3 region is CAIRGVANQPQHF. The CDR3, as DNA: TGTGCCATCAGGGGGGTAGCTAATCAGCCCCAGCATTTT. The chain links TRBV6-1 to TRBJ1-5, with TRBD1 matching over 7 bases. Germline V gene data show CDR1 as MNHNS and CDR2 as SASEGT. V dropped 10 bases and J dropped 4; count of bases not matched to a gene: 7. The CDR3 has 13 amino acids.

The chain is built from TRBV5-6 and TRBJ1-6; D unclear. V gave up 1 base and J gave up 10 bases, with 15 bases separating them. There are 15 residues in the CDR3. Germline CDR1 is SGHDT and CDR2 is YYEEEE. Written as DNA, the CDR3 is TGTGCCAGCAGCTTGTTCCAGATGGAAAGGTCACCCCTCCACTTT. This encodes CASSLFQMERSPLHF.

This clone was seen a handful of times. V is TRBV28 and J is TRBJ2-1; no clear D. The V gene's germline CDR1 is MDHEN and CDR2 SYDVKM. V was pared by 3 bases and J by 2 bases, with 17 bases between. This CDR3 spans 17 amino acids. This CDR3 is CASSFQPWVGAYNEQFF. The CDR3 DNA sequence: TGTGCCAGCAGTTTTCAGCCTTGGGTCGGCGCCTACAATGAGCAGTTCTTC.

CDR3 in amino acids: CAISERGTSTDTQYF. The DNA for the CDR3 is TGTGCCATCAGTGAGAGGGGGACTAGCACAGATACGCAGTATTTT. The V gene is TRBV10-3, the J gene TRBJ2-3; D is tentatively TRBD1 or TRBD2 (6 bases each). CDR1 and CDR2 (germline): ENHRY, SYGVKD. Trimming removed 2 bases from V and 0 bases from J, with 9 bases in between. The CDR3 has 15 residues.